One sample yielded the 24 T cell receptor beta chains listed below, sequenced in a study of breast tumors, draining lymph nodes, adjacent tissues. TCRdb reprocessed the multiplex PCR reads with MiXCR, giving one entry per CDR3 protein. This table holds 17,000 or so distinct CDR3 sequences, about 60% found once. Sequencing was carried out using tumor-adjacent breast tissue. Receptor source: a female donor with breast cancer. Some clones in this sample may be carry-over from other donors' samples.

This clonotype was counted a few times. V usage is TRBV20-1 and J usage is TRBJ2-7, with D perhaps matching TRBD1 (6 bases). Between the trimmed V and J ends, which lost 3 bases and 2 bases, there was a span of 17 bases. Germline loops: CDR1 DFQATT, CDR2 SNEGSKA (reference sequence). The CDR3 is 15 amino acids. This CDR3 reads CSASEGGQKAYEQYF. The CDR3 region has the DNA TGCAGTGCTAGTGAGGGCGGACAGAAAGCCTACGAGCAGTACTTC.

The chain is built from TRBV5-1 and TRBJ2-3; 9 bases fit TRBD2. The germline V gene encodes CDR1 SGHRS and CDR2 YFSETQ. V dropped 1 base and J dropped 6; count of bases not matched to a gene: 3. The CDR3 has 14 residues. The CDR3 nucleotides read TGCGCCAGCAGCTTGACTAGCGGGTCGGATACGCAGTATTTT. Protein: CASSLTSGSDTQYF.

The chain has TRBV7-9 and TRBJ2-1, with a weak D call TRBD2 (6 bases). CDR1 and CDR2 (germline): SEHNR, FQNEAQ (reference sequence). The ends were cut back, 2 bases at V and 8 bases at J, with 16 bases in the middle. The CDR3 has 15 residues. The CDR3 bases are TGTGCCAGCAGCTTAACCACGGCGGGAAGGTATGAGCAGTTCTTC. The encoded protein is CASSLTTAGRYEQFF.

The V call is TRBV5-6, the J call TRBJ2-2, with 9 bases fitting TRBD1. Unmatched junction bases numbered 1, after V lost 0 bases and J lost 1 base. The V gene's germline CDR1 is SGHDT and CDR2 YYEEEE. The CDR3 consists of 16 residues. CDR3 loop: CASSLAGQGNTGELFF. The CDR3 coding sequence is TGTGCCAGCAGCTTGGCGGGACAGGGGAACACCGGGGAGCTGTTTTTT.

The chain couples TRBV10-3 to TRBJ1-5; D gene uncertain. Per germline, CDR1 ENHRY and CDR2 SYGVKD. Trimming removed 0 bases at V and 0 bases at J, with 6 bases between. This CDR3 has 15 amino acids. The DNA of the CDR3 is TGTGCCATCAGTGAGTCTAAGGGTAGCAATCAGCCCCAGCATTTT. Encoded protein: CAISESKGSNQPQHF.

This rearrangement joins TRBV9 to TRBJ2-1; 8 positions agree with TRBD1. Germline values: CDR1 SGDLS, CDR2 YYNGEE. CDR3 length: 14 amino acids. The trim removed 0 bases at V and 4 bases at J, leaving 0 bases unmatched. This chain's CDR3 is CASSVGDRYNEQFF. The CDR3 coding sequence is TGTGCCAGCAGCGTAGGGGACAGGTACAATGAGCAGTTCTTC.

The chain recombines TRBV11-3 with TRBJ2-1; 7 bases align to TRBD2. V gave up 1 base and J gave up 5 bases; unmatched junction bases: 8. Germline V gives CDR1 SGHNT, CDR2 YENEEA. This CDR3 region has 16 residues. The CDR3 loop reads CASSLGEGGVHNEQFF. CDR3 DNA sequence: TGTGCCAGCAGCTTAGGAGAGGGAGGGGTACACAATGAGCAGTTCTTC.

This clonotype has more than one count but fewer than ten. The genes are TRBV20-1 and TRBJ1-4, with 10 bases matching TRBD1. CDR3 length: 13 residues. The ends lost 4 bases at V and 7 bases at J; junction bases unmatched: 3. From germline, CDR1 is DFQATT and CDR2 SNEGSKA (reference sequence). The CDR3 sequence is CSATTGGSEKLFF. In DNA form, the CDR3 reads TGCAGTGCTACGACAGGGGGCAGTGAAAAACTGTTTTTT.

As concerns this clonotype: Mismatch with germline at one junction end may stem from a read error. This rearrangement joins TRBV15 to TRBJ2-1; 9 bases line up with TRBD1. The CDR3 has 16 residues. Germline loops: CDR1 LNHNV, CDR2 YYDKDF (reference sequence). This chain's CDR3 is CAASRDRQGGPYEQFF. The CDR3 coding sequence is TGTGCCGCCAGCAGAGATCGACAGGGGGGCCCCTACGAGCAGTTCTTC.

The V gene is TRBV2, the J gene TRBJ2-2; 9 nucleotides match TRBD2. Trimming took 6 bases from V and 6 from J; bases not matched to a gene: 5. Germline CDR1 reads SNHLY; CDR2 reads FYNNEI. CDR3 length: 14 residues. Here the CDR3 reads CASRGLAQPGELFF. CDR3 nucleotide sequence: TGTGCCAGCAGGGGACTAGCTCAGCCCGGGGAGCTGTTTTTT.

Comments on this clonotype: Mismatch with germline at one junction end may stem from a read error. V gene TRBV2 combines with J gene TRBJ1-6; perhaps TRBD1 as D (5 bases). The CDR3 sequence is 15 residues long. CDR1 and CDR2 from the germline V gene are SNHLY and FYNNEI. This chain's CDR3 is CASSEARGNAGPLLF. The DNA of the CDR3 is TGTGCCAGCAGTGAGGCGCGGGGGAACGCCGGGCCGCTCCTCTTT.

By frequency in the sample, this clonotype is large. The V call is TRBV7-7, the J call TRBJ2-7; tentative D call: TRBD2 (5 bases). The CDR3 runs to 14 residues. Looked up from germline, CDR1 is SSHAT and CDR2 is FNYEAQ (reference sequence). In DNA, the CDR3 is TGTGCTAGCGAAGGGAAGGAAACGTTCCACGAGCAGTACGTC. Translated, it gives CASEGKETFHEQYV.

The chain joins TRBV2 to TRBJ2-3; no definite D call. The germline V gene encodes CDR1 SNHLY and CDR2 FYNNEI. Trimming left V 5 bases short and J 0 bases short, with 6 bases between. This CDR3 has 13 residues. The CDR3 coding sequence is TGTGCCAGCAGTCCCTGGAGCACAGATACGCAGTATTTT. It encodes CASSPWSTDTQYF.

This clonotype was recorded many times. The chain employs TRBV5-6 and TRBJ2-2, with D possibly TRBD2 on 5 matching bases. The CDR3 is made up of 16 amino acids. Deletions cut 4 bases from V and 3 bases from J, with 16 bases between. The germline V gene encodes CDR1 SGHDT and CDR2 YYEEEE. As DNA, the CDR3 is TGTGCCAGCAGCCAAATCGGACGGGATTACACCGGGGAGCTGTTTTTT. Translation: CASSQIGRDYTGELFF.

In this sample, this clonotype turned up many times. The genes are TRBV7-3 and TRBJ2-6; no clear D. Germline V gives CDR1 SGHTA, CDR2 FQGTGA. This CDR3 has 15 amino acids. V gave up 5 bases and J gave up 2 bases, with 10 bases separating them. For the CDR3, the DNA is TGTGCCAGCAGCCCCGGCCCAGCTGGGGCCAACGTCCTGACTTTC. It is translated as CASSPGPAGANVLTF.

This chain connects TRBV2 to TRBJ1-2; 7 bases are a match to TRBD1. Germline CDR1 and CDR2: SNHLY and FYNNEI. With V trimmed by 5 bases and J by 8 bases, 5 bases remained unmatched. CDR3 size: 12 residues. The CDR3 region is CASSSTGDGYTF. In DNA, the CDR3 is TGTGCCAGCAGTAGTACAGGGGACGGCTACACCTTC.

This clonotype was seen ten or more times. The V and J genes are TRBV5-1 and TRBJ2-3, with D perhaps TRBD2 (7 bases). The V end lost 6 bases, the J end lost 6 bases, and 17 bases lay between the germline ends. The CDR3 sequence is 14 residues long. Germline values: CDR1 SGHRS, CDR2 YFSETQ. CDR3 coding DNA: TGCGCCAGCACCCCGGGGGGAAGGGGGGATACGCAGTATTTT. Its translation: CASTPGGRGDTQYF.

This clonotype showed up many times. This may be a read error, as it is one base from a much larger clone. The V gene is TRBV6-2 or TRBV6-3, the J gene TRBJ2-3; the D call may be TRBD1 or TRBD2 (5 bases each). In germline, CDR1 is MNHEY, CDR2 SVGEGT. The V and J ends lost 5 bases and 2 bases respectively, with 14 bases between them. The CDR3 has 15 residues. The CDR3 DNA follows: TGTGCCAGCAGTCATTGGGGCGGGTTCACAGATACGCAGTATTTT. As protein: CASSHWGGFTDTQYF.

This clonotype has a count of ten or more. This sequence joins TRBV3-1 and TRBJ2-1; 8 nucleotides agree with TRBD2. The germline gives CDR1 LGHDT, CDR2 YNNKEL (reference sequence). The CDR3 contains 18 residues. V shed 0 bases, J shed 2 bases, and the junction held 9 bases outside the gene matches. In DNA form, the CDR3 reads TGTGCCAGCAGCCAAGATGCGGTAGCGGGGTTCCCCTACAATGAGCAGTTCTTC. Translation gives CASSQDAVAGFPYNEQFF.

This clonotype was recorded many times. This sequence may be a read error, since a much larger clone differs from it by one base. The gene calls are TRBV5-8 and TRBJ2-2, with 7 nucleotides matching TRBD1. V shed 4 bases and J 5 bases; nucleotides not matched to a gene: 8. There are 15 residues in the CDR3. Germline CDR1 is SGHTS and CDR2 is YDEGEE. The CDR3 sequence is CASSLDRAGTGELFF. In nucleotides, the CDR3 is TGTGCCAGCAGCCTCGACAGGGCGGGTACCGGGGAGCTGTTTTTT.

This clonotype was recorded many times. DNA for the CDR3: TGTGCCAGCAGTGAAACCGGGACTAAGGGCTCCAATGAGCAGTTCTTC. Translating gives CASSETGTKGSNEQFF. The V and J genes are TRBV6-4 and TRBJ2-1; 7 bases are shared with TRBD2. Per germline, CDR1 MRHNA and CDR2 SNTAGT. The junction had 11 bases not matched to a gene; V was cut back by 3 bases and J by 6 bases. The CDR3 spans 16 residues.

The sample holds many counts of this clonotype. Compared with germline, one end of the junction differs, possibly owing to a read error. This chain links TRBV6-5 with TRBJ2-7; D is possibly TRBD1 (6 bases). This CDR3 is built from 14 residues. Germline assignment: CDR1 MNHEY and CDR2 SVGAGI. CDR3: CASSHSGTKYEQYF. The DNA of the CDR3 is TGTGCCAGCAGTCACTCTGGGACAAAATACGAGCAGTACTTC.

This clonotype was recorded only once. This chain connects TRBV30 to TRBJ1-5; 8 bases are shared with TRBD1. This CDR3 has 14 amino acids. CDR1 GTSNPN and CDR2 SVGIG come from the germline V gene (reference sequence). With V trimmed by 3 bases and J by 2 bases, 3 bases remained unmatched. CDR3 DNA sequence: TGTGCCTGGAGGGCAGGGGGCGGCAATCAGCCCCAGCATTTT. Translation: CAWRAGGGNQPQHF.

As to this clonotype: This likely comes from a read error, as the CDR3 has no conserved phenylalanine or tryptophan at its end. The V and J genes are TRBV9 and TRBJ1-6, with a tentative D call TRBD1 (5 bases). V was pared by 4 bases and J by 7 bases, with 15 bases between. Germline V lookup: CDR1 SGDLS, CDR2 YYNGEE. The CDR3 loop spans 15 amino acids. The CDR3 loop is CASSKAGRMNSPLHC. DNA for the CDR3: TGTGCCAGCAGCAAGGCGGGGCGGATGAATTCACCCCTCCACTGT.